The 6 T cell receptor beta chains below were found in one sample sequenced in a study of cytomegalovirus exposure and HLA in healthy donors. This PCR relied on a set of 60 Vbeta primers and 13 Jbeta primers. TCRdb's table, derived via immunoSEQ multiplex PCR, lists solely in-frame clones and lacks some. Among some 160,000 clones, around 76% were seen once, and the ten largest hold roughly 1.6%. The sample was PBMCs. These receptors were taken from a middle-aged man in good health and CMV-seronegative.

The chain employs TRBV27 and TRBJ2-7, with 7 bases that match TRBD2. Germline lookup yields CDR1 MNHEY and CDR2 SMNVEV (reference sequence). The CDR3 runs to 16 residues. V was pared by 5 bases and J by 3 bases, with 13 bases of the junction left unmatched. The CDR3 region has the DNA TGTGCCAGCAGTCCTGGACGGGACTATCTCATCTACGAGCAGTACTTC. This codes for CASSPGRDYLIYEQYF.

This clone was recorded once. V usage is TRBV5-1 and J usage is TRBJ2-5; 7 bases are a match to TRBD2. The CDR3 loop spans 15 amino acids. The germline V gene encodes CDR1 SGHRS and CDR2 YFSETQ. The V and J ends lost 3 bases and 1 base, in that order; junction bases with no gene match: 6. CDR3 amino acids: CASSSTGTTQETQYF. The CDR3 DNA reads TGCGCCAGCAGCTCAACCGGGACTACCCAAGAGACCCAGTACTTC.

The chain couples TRBV15 to TRBJ2-1; TRBD2 matches at 8 bases. The J segment lost 2 bases and the V segment lost 3 bases, leaving 0 bases of the junction unmatched. The CDR3 extends over 14 amino acids. Per germline, CDR1 LNHNV and CDR2 YYDKDF (reference sequence). CDR3 nucleotides: TGTGCCACCAGCAGCGGGAGGGCCTACAATGAGCAGTTCTTC. Translated, it gives CATSSGRAYNEQFF.

V and J are TRBV10-3 and TRBJ2-1; perhaps TRBD2 as D (5 bases). V was clipped by 2 bases and J by 3 bases, with 11 bases between them. This CDR3 region has 15 residues. Looked up from germline, CDR1 is ENHRY and CDR2 is SYGVKD. The CDR3 here is CAISEASDYYNEQFF. The CDR3 coding sequence is TGTGCCATCAGTGAGGCTAGTGACTACTACAATGAGCAGTTCTTC.

This clone has only a few counts. This rearrangement joins TRBV5-1 to TRBJ1-1, with D unclear. The germline CDR1 and CDR2 sequences are SGHRS and YFSETQ. The CDR3 length is 12 residues. V lost 0 bases and J 8 bases, leaving 8 bases between the germline ends. For the CDR3, the DNA is TGCGCCAGCAGCTTGGCCGGTCTAGAAGCTTTCTTT. Amino acid sequence: CASSLAGLEAFF.

The chain couples TRBV4-1 to TRBJ2-1, with 10 bases lining up with TRBD2. The CDR3 spans 15 residues. Per the germline V gene, CDR1 is MGHRA and CDR2 is YSYEKL. Unmatched junction bases numbered 6, after V lost 4 bases and J lost 6 bases. CDR3 protein: CASSLLAGAFNEQFF. The CDR3 DNA reads TGCGCCAGCAGCCTTCTAGCGGGAGCATTCAATGAGCAGTTCTTC.